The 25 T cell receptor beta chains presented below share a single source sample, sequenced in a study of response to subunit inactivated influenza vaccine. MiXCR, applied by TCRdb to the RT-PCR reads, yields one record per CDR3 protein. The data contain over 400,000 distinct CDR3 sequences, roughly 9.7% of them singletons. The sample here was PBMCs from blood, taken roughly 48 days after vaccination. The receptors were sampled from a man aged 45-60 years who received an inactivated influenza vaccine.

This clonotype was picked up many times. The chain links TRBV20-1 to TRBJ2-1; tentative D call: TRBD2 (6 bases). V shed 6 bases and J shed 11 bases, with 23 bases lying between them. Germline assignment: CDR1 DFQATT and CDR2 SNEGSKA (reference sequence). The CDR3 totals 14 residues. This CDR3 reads CSAEGTPTPLQQFF. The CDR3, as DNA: TGCAGTGCAGAAGGGACTCCCACTCCCCTACAGCAGTTCTTC.

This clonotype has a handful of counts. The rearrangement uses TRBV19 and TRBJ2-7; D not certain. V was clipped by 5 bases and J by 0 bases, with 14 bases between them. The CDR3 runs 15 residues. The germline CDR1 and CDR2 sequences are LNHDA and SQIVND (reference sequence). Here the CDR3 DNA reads TGTGCCAGTAGTGAGAAGAGCGCGAGCTCCTACGAGCAGTACTTC. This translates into CASSEKSASSYEQYF.

The CDR3 here is CSAPRVSSANTGELFF. The CDR3 DNA is TGCAGTGCTCCCAGGGTCAGTTCCGCGAACACCGGGGAGCTGTTTTTT. This sequence joins TRBV20-1 and TRBJ2-2; a possible D gene is TRBD1 (5 bases). The CDR3 contains 16 residues. Trimming took off 5 bases at V and 0 bases at J, with 16 bases between the two ends. From germline, CDR1 is DFQATT and CDR2 SNEGSKA (reference sequence).

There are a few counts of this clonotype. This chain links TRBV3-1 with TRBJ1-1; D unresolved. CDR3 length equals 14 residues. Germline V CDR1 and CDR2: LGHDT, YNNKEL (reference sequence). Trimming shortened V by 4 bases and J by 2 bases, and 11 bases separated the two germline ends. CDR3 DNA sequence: TGTGCCAGCAGCCGAGCCGAATCAAACACTGAAGCTTTCTTT. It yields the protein CASSRAESNTEAFF.

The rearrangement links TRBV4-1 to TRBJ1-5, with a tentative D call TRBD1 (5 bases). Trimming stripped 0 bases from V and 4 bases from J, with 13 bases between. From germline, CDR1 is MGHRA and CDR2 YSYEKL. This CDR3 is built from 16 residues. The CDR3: CASSQDRWAGNQPQHF. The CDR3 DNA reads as TGCGCCAGCAGCCAAGATCGTTGGGCAGGGAATCAGCCCCAGCATTTT.

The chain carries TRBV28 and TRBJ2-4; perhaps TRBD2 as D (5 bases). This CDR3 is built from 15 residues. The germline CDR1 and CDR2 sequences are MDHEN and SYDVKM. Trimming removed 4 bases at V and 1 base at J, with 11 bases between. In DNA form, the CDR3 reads TGTGCCAGCAGTTGGACTGAGAATGCCAAAAACATTCAGTACTTC. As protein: CASSWTENAKNIQYF.

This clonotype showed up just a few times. CDR3 residues: CASSVNRGQRYGYTF. CDR3 nucleotides: TGTGCCAGCAGTGTTAACAGGGGGCAGAGGTATGGCTACACCTTC. This sequence joins TRBV12-3 or TRBV12-4 and TRBJ1-2; 9 bases agree with TRBD1. Trimming at V came to 5 bases and at J to 5 bases, leaving 9 bases not matched to a gene. This CDR3 is built from 15 residues.

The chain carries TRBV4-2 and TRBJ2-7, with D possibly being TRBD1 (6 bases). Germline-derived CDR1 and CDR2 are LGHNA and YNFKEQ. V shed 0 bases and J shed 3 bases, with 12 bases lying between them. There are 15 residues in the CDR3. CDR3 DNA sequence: TGTGCCAGCAGCCAAGAAAACAGGGAGAACTACGAGCAGTACTTC. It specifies CASSQENRENYEQYF.

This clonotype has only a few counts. CDR3 region: CASSAGLAVSYNEQFF. The CDR3 bases are TGTGCCAGCAGCGCCGGACTAGCAGTTTCCTACAATGAGCAGTTCTTC. The V gene is TRBV9, the J gene TRBJ2-1; 8 positions match TRBD2. The CDR3 sequence is 16 residues long. The germline CDR1 and CDR2 sequences are SGDLS and YYNGEE. V lost 3 bases, J lost 1 base, and 6 bases stayed unmatched. The full variable domain, its missing parts supplied by reference TRBV9 and TRBJ2-1, is DSGVTQTPKHLITATGQRVTLRCSPRSGDLSVYWYQQSLDQGLQFLIQYYNGEERAKGNILERFSAQQFPDLHSELNLSSLELGDSALYFCASSAGLAVSYNEQFFGPGTRLTVL.

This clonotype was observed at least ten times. In nucleotides, the CDR3 is TGCAGCGTCGCCTCCAGCGTAGATGTTGAAGCTTTCTTT. Its protein is CSVASSVDVEAFF. J is TRBJ1-1 and V is TRBV29-1; the D is unclear. V lost 6 bases, J lost 7 bases, and 18 bases lay in between. The germline V gene has CDR1 SQVTM and CDR2 ANQGSEA. The CDR3 loop spans 13 amino acids.

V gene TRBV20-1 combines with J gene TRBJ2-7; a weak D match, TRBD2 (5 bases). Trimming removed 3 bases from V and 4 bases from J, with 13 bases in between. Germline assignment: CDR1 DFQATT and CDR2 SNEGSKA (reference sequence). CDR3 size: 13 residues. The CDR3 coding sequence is TGCAGTGCTAGGAGCCTTTCGGGATACGAGCAGTACTTC. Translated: CSARSLSGYEQYF.

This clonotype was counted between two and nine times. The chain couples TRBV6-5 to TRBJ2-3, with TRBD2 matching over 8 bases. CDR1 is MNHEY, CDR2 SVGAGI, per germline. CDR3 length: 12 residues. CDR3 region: CASGGYTDTQYF. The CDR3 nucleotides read TGTGCTTCGGGGGGGTACACAGATACGCAGTATTTT.

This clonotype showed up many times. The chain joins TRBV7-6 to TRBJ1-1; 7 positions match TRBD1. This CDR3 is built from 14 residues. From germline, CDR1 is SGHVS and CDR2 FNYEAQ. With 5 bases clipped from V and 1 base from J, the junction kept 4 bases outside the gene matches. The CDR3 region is CASSRGQTNTEAFF. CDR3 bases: TGTGCCAGCAGCCGGGGACAGACGAACACTGAAGCTTTCTTT.

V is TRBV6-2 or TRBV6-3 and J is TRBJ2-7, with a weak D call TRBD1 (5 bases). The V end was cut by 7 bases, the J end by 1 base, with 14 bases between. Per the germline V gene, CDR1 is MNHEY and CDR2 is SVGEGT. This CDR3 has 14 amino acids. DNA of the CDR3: TGTGCCAGCAAATCCTCAGGGTATTCCTACGAGCAGTACTTC. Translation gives CASKSSGYSYEQYF.

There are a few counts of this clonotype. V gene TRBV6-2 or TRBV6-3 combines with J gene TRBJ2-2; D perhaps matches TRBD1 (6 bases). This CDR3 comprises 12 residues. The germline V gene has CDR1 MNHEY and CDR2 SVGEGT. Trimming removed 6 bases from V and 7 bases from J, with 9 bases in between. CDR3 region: CASRPGDGELFF. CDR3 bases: TGTGCCAGCAGACCAGGGGACGGGGAGCTGTTTTTT.

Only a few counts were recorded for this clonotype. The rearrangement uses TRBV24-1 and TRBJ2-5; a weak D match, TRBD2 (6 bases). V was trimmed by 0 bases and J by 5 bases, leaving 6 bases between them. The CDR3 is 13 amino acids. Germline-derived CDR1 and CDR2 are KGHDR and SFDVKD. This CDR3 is CATSDLGGETQYF. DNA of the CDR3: TGTGCCACCAGTGATTTGGGAGGGGAGACCCAGTACTTC.

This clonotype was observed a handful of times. CDR3 in DNA: TGCGCCAGCAGCCAAGACTCGGGTCGAGGGGCCGAGCAGTACTTC. Protein sequence: CASSQDSGRGAEQYF. The chain recombines TRBV4-3 with TRBJ2-7; D assignment may be TRBD1 or TRBD2 (5 bases each). The CDR3 covers 15 residues. CDR1 and CDR2 (germline): LGHNA, YSLEER. V lost 0 bases and J lost 6, with 15 bases in between.

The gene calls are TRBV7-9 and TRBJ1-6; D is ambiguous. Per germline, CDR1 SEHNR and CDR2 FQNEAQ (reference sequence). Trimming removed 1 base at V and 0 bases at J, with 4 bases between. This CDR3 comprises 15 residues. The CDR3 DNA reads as TGTGCCAGCAGCTTAGACGGCTCCTATAATTCACCCCTCCACTTT. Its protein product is CASSLDGSYNSPLHF.

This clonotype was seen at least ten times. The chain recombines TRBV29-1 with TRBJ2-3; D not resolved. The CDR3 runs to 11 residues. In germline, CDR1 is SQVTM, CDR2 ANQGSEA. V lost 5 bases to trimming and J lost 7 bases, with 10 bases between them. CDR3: CSVMAGNTQYF. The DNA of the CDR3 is TGCAGCGTTATGGCTGGCAATACGCAGTATTTT.

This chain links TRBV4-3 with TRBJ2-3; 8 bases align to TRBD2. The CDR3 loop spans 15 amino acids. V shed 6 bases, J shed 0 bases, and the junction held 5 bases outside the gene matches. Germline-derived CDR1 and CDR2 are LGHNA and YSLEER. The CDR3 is CASRKAGVSTDTQYF. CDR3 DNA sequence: TGCGCCAGCAGAAAAGCGGGGGTGAGCACAGATACGCAGTATTTT.

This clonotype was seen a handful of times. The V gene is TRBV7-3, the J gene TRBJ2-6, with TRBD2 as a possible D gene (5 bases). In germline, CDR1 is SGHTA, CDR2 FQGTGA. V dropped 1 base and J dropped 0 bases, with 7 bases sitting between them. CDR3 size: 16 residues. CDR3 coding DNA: TGTGCCAGCAGCTTAAGTGCGGGCTCTGGGGCCAACGTCCTGACTTTC. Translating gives CASSLSAGSGANVLTF.

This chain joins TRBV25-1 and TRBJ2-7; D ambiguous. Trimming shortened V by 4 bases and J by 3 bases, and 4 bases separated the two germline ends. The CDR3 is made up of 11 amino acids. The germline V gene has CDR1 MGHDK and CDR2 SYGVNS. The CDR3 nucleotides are TGTGCCAGCAGTGCCCTCTACGAGCAGTACTTC. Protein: CASSALYEQYF.

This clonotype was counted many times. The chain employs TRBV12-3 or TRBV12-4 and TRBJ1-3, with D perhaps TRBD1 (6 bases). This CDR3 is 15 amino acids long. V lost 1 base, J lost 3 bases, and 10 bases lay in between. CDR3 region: CASSLDRVDGNTIYF. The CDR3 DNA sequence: TGTGCCAGCAGTTTAGACAGGGTGGATGGAAACACCATATATTTT.

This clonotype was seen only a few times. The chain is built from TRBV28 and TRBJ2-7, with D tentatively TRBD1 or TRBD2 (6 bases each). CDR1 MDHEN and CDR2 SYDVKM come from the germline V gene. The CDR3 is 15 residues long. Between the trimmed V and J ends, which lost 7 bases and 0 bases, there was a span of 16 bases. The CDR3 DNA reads TGTGCCAGCACCCGAGGGGGGAGAGACTCCTACGAGCAGTACTTC. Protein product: CASTRGGRDSYEQYF.

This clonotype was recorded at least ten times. The CDR3 coding sequence is TGTGCCAGCAGCCAAAGGACTAGCGGGGATTCTGAGCAGTTCTTC. Translating it yields CASSQRTSGDSEQFF. The chain carries TRBV4-2 and TRBJ2-1, with TRBD2 matching 12 bases. CDR3 length: 15 residues. V lost 2 bases to trimming and J lost 9 bases; unmatched junction nucleotides: 5. Germline assignment: CDR1 LGHNA and CDR2 YNFKEQ.